The next 27 T cell receptor beta chains were all read from a single sample in a study of regulatory T cells in long-lasting Graves disease. The time point is: newly diagnosed GD, antithyroid drugs for less than 3 months. Extracted PBMC RNA gave rise to the TCR library. Construction of TCR beta libraries relied on iRepertoire HTBI primers and on Arm-PCR targeting CDR3 regions. TCRdb processed the multiplex PCR reads anew with MiXCR; each CDR3 protein has one entry. This sample yields about 540,000 distinct CDR3 sequences, of which roughly 14% are seen a single time; 8.5% to 10% belongs to the top ten. These data are also associated with another study on T cells in Graves' hyperthyroidism and ophthalmopathy.

Sequencing was performed on peripheral blood mononuclear cells (PBMCs), taken at new diagnosis, from a patient treated with antithyroid drugs. These receptors came from a man younger than 40 with Graves disease.

J is TRBJ1-3 and V is TRBV25-1; the D is unclear. Deletions cut 6 bases from V and 3 bases from J, with 6 bases between. This CDR3 region has 12 residues. CDR1 is MGHDK and CDR2 is SYGVNS in the germline V gene. The CDR3 loop reads CASSQSGNTIYF. In DNA, the CDR3 is TGTGCCAGCAGCCAGAGTGGAAACACCATATATTTT.

About this clonotype itself: This likely reflects a read error, since a far larger clone is one base away. The chain links TRBV11-2 to TRBJ2-1, with D perhaps TRBD1 (5 bases). Germline lookup yields CDR1 SGHAT and CDR2 FQNNGV. This CDR3 is built from 14 residues. Trimming stripped 2 bases from V and 13 bases from J, with 18 bases between. CDR3 DNA sequence: TGTGCCAGCAGCTTACTTGCAGGGAAAGAGACCCAGTTCTTC. This translates into CASSLLAGKETQFF.

This chain connects TRBV3-1 to TRBJ2-7, with 13 bases lining up with TRBD2. The CDR3 runs to 16 residues. Germline V gives CDR1 LGHDT, CDR2 YNNKEL (reference sequence). V was clipped by 5 bases and J by 0 bases; unmatched bases: 4. Written as DNA, the CDR3 is TGTGCCAGCAGCGGGGGACTAGCGGGGAGCTCCTACGAGCAGTACTTC. This codes for CASSGGLAGSSYEQYF.

This clonotype has just a few counts. V gene TRBV20-1 combines with J gene TRBJ2-4, with D possibly matching TRBD2 (5 bases). The ends were cut back, 3 bases at V and 0 bases at J, with 24 bases in the middle. CDR1 DFQATT and CDR2 SNEGSKA come from the germline V gene (reference sequence). CDR3 length: 19 amino acids. The CDR3 here is CSASFSSVTGGGAKNIQYF. CDR3 DNA sequence: TGCAGTGCTAGCTTTAGTAGCGTTACTGGCGGAGGAGCCAAAAACATTCAGTACTTC.

This clonotype was observed many times. CDR3 sequence: CASSSGGTGTDTQYF. In DNA, the CDR3 is TGTGCCAGCAGCTCTGGAGGGACCGGCACAGATACGCAGTATTTT. The chain joins TRBV7-9 to TRBJ2-3, with D perhaps TRBD2 (6 bases). This CDR3 region has 15 residues. Germline V gene lookup returns CDR1 SEHNR and CDR2 FQNEAQ (reference sequence). V gave up 4 bases and J gave up 1 base, with 12 bases separating them. The whole variable domain, remainder taken from reference TRBV7-9 and TRBJ2-3, is DTGVSQNPRHKITKRGQNVTFRCDPISEHNRLYWYRQTLGQGPEFLTYFQNEAQLEKSRLLSDRFSAERPKGSFSTLEIQRTEQGDSAMYLCASSSGGTGTDTQYFGPGTRLTVL.

This chain connects TRBV29-1 to TRBJ2-7; D may correspond to TRBD1 or TRBD2 (7 bases each). In germline, CDR1 is SQVTM, CDR2 ANQGSEA. The V end lost 5 bases, the J end lost 1 base, and 12 bases lay between the germline ends. This CDR3 region has 13 residues. The CDR3 reads CSVPRGGSYEQYF. The CDR3 DNA reads as TGCAGCGTTCCCAGGGGGGGGTCCTACGAGCAGTACTTC.

Ten or more counts support this clonotype. V gene TRBV15 combines with J gene TRBJ1-2, with 7 bases fitting TRBD1. Germline CDR1 is LNHNV and CDR2 is YYDKDF (reference sequence). Trimming removed 2 bases from V and 4 bases from J; junction bases left unmatched: 7. This CDR3 comprises 15 residues. The DNA for the CDR3 is TGTGCCACCAGCAGATTGACAGGGTTTGGCTATGGCTACACCTTC. Translation gives CATSRLTGFGYGYTF. Full variable domain (missing parts from reference TRBV15 and TRBJ1-2): DAMVIQNPRYQVTQFGKPVTLSCSQTLNHNVMYWYQQKSSQAPKLLFHYYDKDFNNEADTPDNFQSRRPNTSFCFLDIRSPGLGDTAMYLCATSRLTGFGYGYTFGSGTRLTVV.

This clonotype came up many times. The CDR3 loop reads CASSYSLAEVSQPQHF. The CDR3 DNA reads as TGTGCCAGCAGTTACTCATTGGCAGAAGTGAGCCAGCCCCAGCATTTT. The chain recombines TRBV6-5 with TRBJ1-5; D is unresolved. Germline V gene data show CDR1 as MNHEY and CDR2 as SVGAGI. CDR3 length: 16 residues. Trimming removed 0 bases from V and 7 bases from J, with 16 bases in between.

This clonotype has ten or more counts. The rearrangement uses TRBV7-9 and TRBJ2-3; D remains ambiguous. The V gene's germline CDR1 is SEHNR and CDR2 FQNEAQ (reference sequence). The V end was cut by 0 bases, the J end by 5 bases, with 9 bases between. The CDR3 has 14 residues. The DNA of the CDR3 is TGTGCCAGCAGCTTAGCCCCTCGCGGAGATACGCAGTATTTT. Translation gives CASSLAPRGDTQYF.

This clonotype was seen at least ten times. The rearrangement joins TRBV29-1 to TRBJ2-2, with 11 bases lining up with TRBD2. Germline V gene data show CDR1 as SQVTM and CDR2 as ANQGSEA. Trimming took 6 bases from V and 2 from J; bases not matched to a gene: 5. This CDR3 has 15 residues. The CDR3 is CSVRTSGRNTGELFF. The CDR3 nucleotides are TGCAGCGTCCGGACTAGCGGGCGAAACACCGGGGAGCTGTTTTTT.

At least ten counts were recorded for this clonotype. This chain connects TRBV12-3 or TRBV12-4 to TRBJ2-1; D remains unclear. The CDR3 is 20 residues long. The V gene lost 4 bases and the J gene lost 0 bases, with 25 bases spanning the gap. This CDR3 is CASSWGPYLELDNSYNEQFF. Written as DNA, the CDR3 is TGTGCCAGCAGTTGGGGTCCCTATTTAGAGCTCGATAACTCCTACAATGAGCAGTTCTTC.

This clonotype has only a few counts. The chain couples TRBV6-6 to TRBJ1-5; the match to TRBD1 covers 9 bases. V was clipped by 0 bases and J by 5 bases; unmatched bases: 11. Germline V gene lookup returns CDR1 MNHNY and CDR2 SVGAGI (reference sequence). CDR3 length equals 18 residues. CDR3 protein: CASSYSWDGTGLDQPQHF. In nucleotides, the CDR3 is TGTGCCAGCAGTTACTCGTGGGACGGGACAGGGCTGGATCAGCCCCAGCATTTT.

This clonotype was counted a few times. The chain couples TRBV20-1 to TRBJ2-1, with TRBD1 matching 7 bases. Germline CDR1 is DFQATT and CDR2 is SNEGSKA (reference sequence). V lost 5 bases to trimming and J lost 4 bases; unmatched junction nucleotides: 11. The CDR3 is made up of 15 amino acids. The CDR3 DNA reads as TGCAGTGCTCTAAGTCCGACAGGGATATACAATGAGCAGTTCTTC. Its protein is CSALSPTGIYNEQFF.

Many counts were recorded for this clonotype. The gene calls are TRBV7-8 and TRBJ2-7; D not resolved. The CDR3 sequence is 13 residues long. Germline lookup yields CDR1 SGHVS and CDR2 FQNEAQ. V lost 5 bases and J lost 9, with 17 bases in between. The CDR3 bases are TGTGCCAGCAGCGGCCGGACCCATTGGTCGCAGTACTTC. It specifies CASSGRTHWSQYF.

This clonotype was observed at least ten times. This chain uses TRBV5-1 with TRBJ1-2; TRBD1 aligns across 10 bases. This CDR3 is 14 amino acids long. Per germline, CDR1 SGHRS and CDR2 YFSETQ. Unmatched junction bases numbered 5, after V lost 2 bases and J lost 7 bases. The CDR3 DNA sequence: TGCGCCAGCAGCTTCGGACAGGGGGTCATTGGCTACACCTTC. It specifies CASSFGQGVIGYTF.

This clonotype has at least ten counts. The J gene is TRBJ1-1, the V gene TRBV27; 8 nucleotides line up with TRBD1. The length of the CDR3 is 15 residues. Germline CDR1 reads MNHEY; CDR2 reads SMNVEV (reference sequence). V lost 6 bases to trimming and J lost 1 base; unmatched junction nucleotides: 7. The CDR3, as DNA: TGTGCCAGCAGGGGCAGGGGGCTTCGGAACACTGAAGCTTTCTTT. Amino acids: CASRGRGLRNTEAFF.

This clonotype was counted at least ten times. This rearrangement joins TRBV9 to TRBJ1-1; D might be TRBD1 (6 bases). The germline gives CDR1 SGDLS, CDR2 YYNGEE. Trimming removed 2 bases from V and 4 bases from J, with 12 bases in between. CDR3 size: 14 residues. CDR3 DNA sequence: TGTGCCAGCAGCGTCCAACAGGGAAGCACTGAAGCTTTCTTT. This codes for CASSVQQGSTEAFF.

J is TRBJ2-7 and V is TRBV11-2, with TRBD2 matching 16 bases. J gave up 3 bases and V 5 bases, and 19 bases lay outside the gene matches. The CDR3 extends over 21 amino acids. Germline lookup yields CDR1 SGHAT and CDR2 FQNNGV. The CDR3: CASSPVGLAGGAMGSLYEQYF. The CDR3, as DNA: TGTGCCAGCAGCCCAGTGGGACTAGCGGGAGGGGCGATGGGGTCGCTCTACGAGCAGTACTTC.

This clonotype appeared a few times. This chain connects TRBV4-1 to TRBJ2-7, with TRBD1 identical over 9 bases. This CDR3 comprises 15 residues. V lost 4 bases, J lost 1 base, and 5 bases stayed unmatched. Germline V gene sequence: CDR1 MGHRA, CDR2 YSYEKL. DNA of the CDR3: TGCGCCAGCAGCCCAGGACAGGGGCCATCCTACGAGCAGTACTTC. Encoded protein: CASSPGQGPSYEQYF.

Many counts were recorded for this clonotype. This chain links TRBV6-5 with TRBJ2-7; the D is unclear. CDR3 length: 13 amino acids. V dropped 2 bases and J dropped 6 bases, with 11 bases sitting between them. Germline V CDR1 and CDR2: MNHEY, SVGAGI. The CDR3 loop is CASSYEEHGEQYF. CDR3 DNA sequence: TGTGCCAGCAGTTACGAGGAGCACGGCGAGCAGTACTTC.

The chain is built from TRBV7-2 and TRBJ1-3; tentative D call: TRBD1 (5 bases). Trimming took 5 bases from V and 4 from J, leaving 6 bases between them. The CDR3 totals 12 residues. Germline CDR1 reads SGHTA; CDR2 reads FQGNSA. CDR3 bases: TGTGCCAGCAGCCGACAGGGAAACACCATATATTTT. Amino acid sequence: CASSRQGNTIYF.

As to this clonotype: A much larger clone is a single base away; this may be a read error. The chain is built from TRBV6-1 and TRBJ2-2; TRBD2 matches 9 bases. With 6 bases clipped from V and 3 bases from J, the junction kept 11 bases outside the gene matches. This CDR3 comprises 17 residues. CDR1 and CDR2 (germline): MNHNS, SASEGT. The CDR3 DNA follows: TGTGCCAGCAGCCCCCGAAGCGGGAGGAGGGACACCGGGGAGCTGTTTTTT. Translation gives CASSPRSGRRDTGELFF.

This clonotype was counted between two and nine times. A much larger clone sits a single nucleotide away, making a read error possible. The chain couples TRBV2 to TRBJ2-7, with TRBD2 matching over 7 bases. V lost 8 bases and J lost 2; bases outside the gene matches: 6. CDR3 length: 13 amino acids. CDR1 and CDR2 (germline): SNHLY, FYNNEI. DNA of the CDR3: TGTGCCAGCGGCGGGGGAACCACCTACGAGCAGTACTTC. It encodes CASGGGTTYEQYF.

This clonotype was picked up many times. This chain connects TRBV2 to TRBJ2-7; 15 bases align to TRBD2. This CDR3 spans 17 amino acids. Germline CDR1 and CDR2: SNHLY and FYNNEI. V lost 2 bases and J lost 3; bases outside the gene matches: 5. CDR3 loop: CASSEPGLAGGVYEQYF. CDR3 DNA sequence: TGTGCCAGCAGTGAACCGGGACTAGCGGGAGGCGTCTACGAGCAGTACTTC. The whole variable domain, remainder taken from reference TRBV2 and TRBJ2-7, is EPEVTQTPSHQVTQMGQEVILRCVPISNHLYFYWYRQILGQKVEFLVSFYNNEISEKSEIFDDQFSVERPDGSNFTLKIRSTKLEDSAMYFCASSEPGLAGGVYEQYFGPGTRLTVT.

Ten or more counts support this clonotype. The CDR3 coding sequence is TGTGCCAGCAGTGCTAACAGGAACACTGAAGCTTTCTTT. Its translation is CASSANRNTEAFF. The V and J genes are TRBV12-3 or TRBV12-4 and TRBJ1-1; D gene uncertain. Trimming left V 5 bases short and J 1 base short, with 8 bases between. This CDR3 contains 13 residues.

This clonotype occurred many times. The chain links TRBV10-1 to TRBJ1-1, with no clear D. The CDR3 sequence is 13 residues long. Germline CDR1 WNHNN, CDR2 SYGVQD (reference sequence). Trimming left V 2 bases short and J 7 bases short, with 11 bases between. The CDR3 nucleotides are TGCGCCAGCAGTGAGGAGGGTGATTTTGAAGCTTTCTTT. Its translation: CASSEEGDFEAFF.

The V call is TRBV15, the J call TRBJ1-3, with D unclear. The germline gives CDR1 LNHNV, CDR2 YYDKDF (reference sequence). V lost 0 bases to trimming and J lost 2 bases, with 8 bases between them. CDR3 length equals 15 residues. The CDR3: CATSRDRLPGNTIYF. CDR3 DNA sequence: TGTGCCACCAGCAGAGATCGGCTCCCTGGAAACACCATATATTTT.